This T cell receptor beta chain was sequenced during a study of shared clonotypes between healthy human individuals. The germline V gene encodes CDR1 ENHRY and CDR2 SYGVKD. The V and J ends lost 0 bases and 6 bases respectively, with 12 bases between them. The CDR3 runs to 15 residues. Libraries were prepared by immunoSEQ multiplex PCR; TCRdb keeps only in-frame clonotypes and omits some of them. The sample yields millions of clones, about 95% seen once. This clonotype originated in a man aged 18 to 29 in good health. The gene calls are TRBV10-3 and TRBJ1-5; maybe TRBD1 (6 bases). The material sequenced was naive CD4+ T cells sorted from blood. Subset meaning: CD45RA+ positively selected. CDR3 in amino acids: CAISESRGGGQPQHF. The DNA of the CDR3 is TGTGCCATCAGTGAGTCTAGGGGGGGAGGTCAGCCCCAGCATTTT.